One sample yielded the 10 T cell receptor beta chains listed below, sequenced in a study of shared clonotypes between healthy human individuals. Sequencing used immunoSEQ multiplex PCR; TCRdb keeps in-frame clones, though not all of them. The sample records a few million clones, more than 85% being singletons. Sequencing was carried out using naive CD4+ T cells from PBMCs. Subset indicated: CD45RA+ positively selected. All receptors derive from a man between 18 and 29 years old in good health. Some clones in this sample may be carry-over from other donors' samples.

The J gene is TRBJ1-2, the V gene TRBV7-8; D remains ambiguous. V lost 3 bases and J lost 0, with 8 bases in between. CDR3 length equals 14 residues. In germline, CDR1 is SGHVS, CDR2 FQNEAQ. CDR3 DNA sequence: TGTGCCAGCAGCTTGGTCGCCTCTAACTATGGCTACACCTTC. It is translated as CASSLVASNYGYTF.

V usage is TRBV15 and J usage is TRBJ2-5; TRBD1 matches at 10 bases. Germline CDR1 reads LNHNV; CDR2 reads YYDKDF (reference sequence). The trim removed 5 bases at V and 4 bases at J, leaving 13 bases unmatched. This CDR3 is built from 17 residues. CDR3 amino acids: CATSGLTGGVVRETQYF. CDR3 nucleotide sequence: TGTGCCACCAGCGGCCTGACAGGGGGCGTTGTGCGAGAGACCCAGTACTTC.

The chain couples TRBV28 to TRBJ2-6, with D perhaps TRBD1 or TRBD2 (5 bases each). The V gene's germline CDR1 is MDHEN and CDR2 SYDVKM. V lost 11 bases to trimming and J lost 4 bases, with 15 bases between them. This CDR3 has 14 residues. DNA for the CDR3: TGTGCCGCAGCAGGGAGAACCGGGGCCAACGTCCTGACTTTC. Its protein product is CAAAGRTGANVLTF.

The chain combines TRBV30 with TRBJ2-1; the match to TRBD1 covers 12 bases. This CDR3 has 15 amino acids. Germline assignment: CDR1 GTSNPN and CDR2 SVGIG (reference sequence). V trimming: 2 bases; J trimming: 6 bases; junction bases outside the gene matches: 5. The CDR3 region is CAWSPGTGGINEQFF. The CDR3 DNA reads as TGTGCCTGGAGTCCGGGGACAGGGGGCATCAATGAGCAGTTCTTC.

This clone was counted once. The rearrangement links TRBV29-1 to TRBJ2-7; D may be TRBD1 (6 bases). The CDR3 consists of 14 residues. Germline CDR1 SQVTM, CDR2 ANQGSEA. V lost 6 bases to trimming and J lost 4 bases, with 19 bases between them. The CDR3 DNA reads as TGCAGCGTCGCTACAGGGTTAAGGGGGTACGAGCAGTACTTC. Protein product: CSVATGLRGYEQYF.

The chain is built from TRBV28 and TRBJ2-7, with D perhaps TRBD2 (5 bases). Germline V gene lookup returns CDR1 MDHEN and CDR2 SYDVKM. V lost 2 bases, J lost 3 bases, and 17 bases lay in between. CDR3 length equals 16 residues. The chain's CDR3 is CASSLRRGVGFYEQYF. In DNA, the CDR3 is TGTGCCAGCAGTTTAAGACGGGGAGTCGGGTTCTACGAGCAGTACTTC.

Concerning this clone: This same CDR3 is encoded by further DNA sequences in the sample. The chain is built from TRBV20-1 and TRBJ2-5; D remains unclear. Germline V CDR1 and CDR2: DFQATT, SNEGSKA (reference sequence). The V and J ends lost 3 bases and 0 bases respectively, with 2 bases between them. This CDR3 is 11 amino acids long. CDR3 in amino acids: CSARHQETQYF. The CDR3 coding sequence is TGCAGTGCTAGGCACCAAGAGACCCAGTACTTC.

The rearrangement joins TRBV2 to TRBJ2-7; possibly TRBD2 for D (5 bases). The CDR3 spans 13 residues. V lost 4 bases to trimming and J lost 4 bases, with 11 bases between them. CDR1 is SNHLY, CDR2 FYNNEI, per germline. CDR3 bases: TGTGCCAGCAGTGTCACGGGGTGGTACGAGCAGTACTTC. Translated, it gives CASSVTGWYEQYF.

The V gene is TRBV7-2, the J gene TRBJ1-5; 7 positions match TRBD1. Germline V gene data show CDR1 as SGHTA and CDR2 as FQGNSA. The junction had 7 bases not matched to a gene; V was cut back by 5 bases and J by 3 bases. CDR3 length equals 15 residues. DNA for the CDR3: TGTGCCAGCAGCCCAAGACAGGGTTACAATCAGCCCCAGCATTTT. Amino acid sequence: CASSPRQGYNQPQHF.

The chain links TRBV27 to TRBJ1-2, with D possibly being TRBD1 (6 bases). This CDR3 spans 16 amino acids. V lost 5 bases, J lost 4 bases, and 20 bases lay in between. CDR1 is MNHEY and CDR2 is SMNVEV in the germline V gene (reference sequence). The CDR3 loop is CASSRGGGPSVYGYTF. CDR3 nucleotide sequence: TGTGCCAGCAGTCGGGGCGGGGGGCCATCCGTCTATGGCTACACCTTC.